This passage covers 8 T cell receptor beta chains from one sample sequenced in a study of shared clonotypes between healthy human individuals. Sequencing was performed with immunoSEQ multiplex PCR; in TCRdb, only in-frame clones are kept and a portion is missing. The data contain approximately 1,000,000 clones, 70% to 80% of them singletons. Sequencing used memory CD4+ T cells from PBMCs. Subset here: CD45RA-negative fraction. Source of these receptors: a man younger than 30 in good health. Some clones in this sample may be carry-over from other donors' samples.

The chain joins TRBV21-1 to TRBJ2-7; the table's D call, TRBD2, has no DNA check behind it. TRBV21-1 is recorded as a pseudogene. The CDR3 runs to 15 residues. In DNA form, the CDR3 reads TGTGCCAGCAGCAAAGATCGCGAGGGCTCCTACGAGCAGTACTTC. Its protein is CASSKDREGSYEQYF.

The chain combines TRBV5-1 with TRBJ2-1, with TRBD2 matching over 14 bases. Germline V lookup: CDR1 SGHRS, CDR2 YFSETQ. V trimming: 3 bases; J trimming: 10 bases; junction bases outside the gene matches: 9. The CDR3 has 16 amino acids. This CDR3 is CASSYWGLAGEGEQFF. The CDR3 DNA follows: TGCGCCAGCAGCTATTGGGGACTAGCGGGAGAGGGAGAGCAGTTCTTC.

This clone was seen only a few times. The same CDR3 also results from other DNA sequences found in this sample. The chain joins TRBV7-9 to TRBJ2-1, with a tentative D call TRBD2 (7 bases). The CDR3 loop spans 17 amino acids. Trimming removed 0 bases from V and 3 bases from J, with 15 bases in between. Germline assignment: CDR1 SEHNR and CDR2 FQNEAQ (reference sequence). CDR3 loop: CASSLASRGGSYNEQFF. CDR3 bases: TGTGCCAGCAGCTTAGCCTCCAGGGGCGGGAGCTACAATGAGCAGTTCTTC.

Only a few counts were recorded for this clone. The V call is TRBV28, the J call TRBJ2-7, with 8 bases identical to TRBD1. CDR3 length equals 14 residues. V lost 6 bases to trimming and J lost 2 bases; unmatched junction nucleotides: 6. Germline lookup yields CDR1 MDHEN and CDR2 SYDVKM. This CDR3 is CASRRGQGAYEQYF. CDR3 coding DNA: TGTGCCAGCAGGCGAGGACAGGGTGCCTACGAGCAGTACTTC.

J is TRBJ2-3 and V is TRBV28, with D possibly matching TRBD1 (6 bases). The CDR3 consists of 15 residues. Trimming pared 8 bases from V and 2 bases from J, leaving 17 bases between. CDR1 and CDR2 (germline): MDHEN, SYDVKM. This chain's CDR3 is CASSRYRAHTDTQYF. In nucleotides, the CDR3 is TGTGCCAGCTCCCGATACAGGGCCCACACAGATACGCAGTATTTT.

This chain links TRBV18 with TRBJ2-7; 8 positions match TRBD2. Germline assignment: CDR1 KGHSH and CDR2 LQKENI. The ends lost 0 bases at V and 2 bases at J; junction bases unmatched: 6. CDR3 size: 16 residues. CDR3 residues: CASSPPGSGATYEQYF. In nucleotides, the CDR3 is TGTGCCAGCTCACCACCGGGTAGCGGGGCGACCTACGAGCAGTACTTC.

This clone was seen a few times. The rearrangement joins TRBV6-4 to TRBJ1-1, with no clear D. Germline values: CDR1 MRHNA, CDR2 SNTAGT. Trimming took 7 bases from V and 0 from J, leaving 9 bases between them. The CDR3 spans 13 residues. This CDR3 is CASKVGMNTEAFF. The CDR3 DNA reads TGTGCCAGCAAGGTGGGGATGAACACTGAAGCTTTCTTT.

This clone has only a few counts. The rearrangement links TRBV28 to TRBJ2-3; tentative D call: TRBD1 (6 bases). Germline V gene lookup returns CDR1 MDHEN and CDR2 SYDVKM. This CDR3 spans 16 amino acids. Trimming left V 1 base short and J 0 bases short, with 11 bases between. The CDR3 loop reads CASSLFGQLSTDTQYF. The CDR3 DNA follows: TGTGCCAGCAGTTTATTTGGACAGCTTAGCACAGATACGCAGTATTTT.